Each of the 9 T cell receptor beta chains below was sequenced from the same sample in a study of OX40 agonist ivuxolimab in advanced cancers. Clones were read by immunoSEQ multiplex PCR, and TCRdb kept only the in-frame ones, dropping some. The sample consists of 45,000 to 55,000 clones, around 88% of them appearing once. Sample: CD4+ or CD8+ T cells sorted from blood, taken in a trial of the OX40 agonist ivuxolimab. All receptors come from an adult with an advanced solid tumor such as melanoma, head and neck, liver or kidney cancer.

The chain joins TRBV29-1 to TRBJ2-3; D possibly corresponds to TRBD2 (5 bases). V gave up 5 bases and J gave up 1 base, with 19 bases separating them. The CDR3 loop spans 16 amino acids. Germline-derived CDR1 and CDR2 are SQVTM and ANQGSEA. In DNA form, the CDR3 reads TGCAGCGTTTCCCAATGGGGAGACGAAGGCACAGATACGCAGTATTTT. Protein sequence: CSVSQWGDEGTDTQYF.

The J gene is TRBJ2-1, the V gene TRBV7-2, with D possibly being TRBD2 (5 bases). There are 12 residues in the CDR3. Germline values: CDR1 SGHTA, CDR2 FQGNSA. The V end was cut by 9 bases, the J end by 3 bases, with 9 bases between. This CDR3 reads CARLEGYNEQFF. The CDR3 bases are TGTGCCAGACTAGAGGGCTACAATGAGCAGTTCTTC. Filled out from reference TRBV7-2 and TRBJ2-1, the complete variable domain reads GAGVSQSPSNKVTEKGKDVELRCDPISGHTALYWYRQSLGQGLEFLIYFQGNSAPDKSGLPSDRFSAERTGGSVSTLTIQRTQQEDSAVYLCARLEGYNEQFFGPGTRLTVL.

This chain connects TRBV5-6 to TRBJ2-4; a possible D gene is TRBD1 (5 bases). There are 14 residues in the CDR3. Trimming took off 1 base at V and 8 bases at J, with 13 bases between the two ends. Germline-derived CDR1 and CDR2 are SGHDT and YYEEEE. The CDR3 sequence is CASSLPRVMDIQYF. The CDR3 coding sequence is TGTGCCAGCAGCTTGCCCAGGGTTATGGACATTCAGTACTTC.

The rearrangement links TRBV5-4 to TRBJ2-3; possibly TRBD2 for D (6 bases). CDR1 is SGHNT and CDR2 is YYREEE in the germline V gene (reference sequence). This CDR3 contains 14 residues. Between the trimmed V and J ends, which lost 4 bases and 4 bases, there was a span of 13 bases. CDR3 nucleotide sequence: TGTGCCAGCAGCACGGGACTCCGAGCAGATACGCAGTATTTT. Its translation is CASSTGLRADTQYF.

This clone was observed a handful of times. The chain joins TRBV28 to TRBJ2-7; 10 nucleotides line up with TRBD2. Trimming cost V 7 bases and J 2 bases; bases outside gene matches: 14. The CDR3 runs 17 residues. CDR1 is MDHEN, CDR2 SYDVKM, per germline. The CDR3 bases are TGTGCCAGCAATGACCCAAGGGGTCTAGCGGGAGCCTACGAGCAGTACTTC. Amino acid sequence: CASNDPRGLAGAYEQYF.

The chain uses TRBV6-5 and TRBJ2-7; perhaps D is TRBD1 or TRBD2 (5 bases each). The germline CDR1 and CDR2 sequences are MNHEY and SVGAGI. The CDR3 has 15 amino acids. V lost 4 bases to trimming and J lost 3 bases, with 16 bases between them. CDR3 DNA sequence: TGTGCCAGCAGTTCCCCGGGACGCGTAATCTACGAGCAGTACTTC. Translating gives CASSSPGRVIYEQYF.

V and J are TRBV19 and TRBJ2-7, with a tentative D call TRBD1 (6 bases). Germline V CDR1 and CDR2: LNHDA, SQIVND (reference sequence). The CDR3 consists of 15 residues. V lost 0 bases to trimming and J lost 2 bases, with 11 bases between them. The CDR3 protein is CASSIDSGDPYEQYF. The CDR3, as DNA: TGTGCCAGTAGTATAGATTCAGGGGACCCCTACGAGCAGTACTTC.

This chain links TRBV5-1 with TRBJ1-1; D uncertain. CDR1 and CDR2 from the germline V gene are SGHRS and YFSETQ. This CDR3 is built from 14 residues. The V gene lost 6 bases and the J gene lost 4 bases, with 16 bases spanning the gap. The CDR3 protein is CASTPNAGVTEAFF. As DNA, the CDR3 is TGCGCCAGCACCCCCAACGCGGGTGTCACTGAAGCTTTCTTT. The full variable domain, with the rest looked up from reference TRBV5-1 and TRBJ1-1, is KAGVTQTPRYLIKTRGQQVTLSCSPISGHRSVSWYQQTPGQGLQFLFEYFSETQRNKGNFPGRFSGRQFSNSRSEMNVSTLELGDSALYLCASTPNAGVTEAFFGQGTRLTVV.

This clone was seen a single time. The chain recombines TRBV27 with TRBJ2-1, with D perhaps matching TRBD1 or TRBD2 (5 bases each). The CDR3 consists of 15 residues. Looked up from germline, CDR1 is MNHEY and CDR2 is SMNVEV (reference sequence). The germline V and J ends were trimmed by 7 bases and 6 bases, with 19 bases remaining between them. CDR3 region: CASIRGGTNTNEQFF. DNA of the CDR3: TGTGCCAGCATCCGGGGCGGAACCAATACCAATGAGCAGTTCTTC.